This TCR beta chain was sequenced for a study of graft-versus-host responses after intestinal transplantation (dated by TCRdb to the early 2020s). Background on the whole study: The transplants that recipients received were multivisceral, liver-intestinal, or isolated intestinal. Every recipient was given anti-thymocyte globulin induction, followed by roughly 3 years of maintenance tacrolimus and steroids. After intestinal transplantation, graft-versus-host and host-versus-graft alloreactive T cell clones were followed in the graft, circulation and bone marrow using bulk TCR-beta CDR3 sequencing. To identify alloreactive clones, pre-transplant mixed lymphocyte reaction products were sequenced and compared with unstimulated pre-transplant donor and recipient T cells. A cohort of approximately 23 intestinal transplant recipients, including one retransplant, was enrolled, and 3 patients lacking pretransplant specimens were excluded. Donor T cell macrochimerism was defined as a peak of at least 4% donor T cells among recipient peripheral blood mononuclear cells. Samples from a few later patients were sequenced in-house on an Illumina MiSeq with MiXCR processing rather than by the commercial service. Overall study outcomes, separate from this receptor: Early after transplant, peak levels of circulating GvH clones were found to be associated with declines in HvG clones. The conclusions were limited by the relatively low number and heterogeneity of the intestinal transplant patients. In patients with donor T cell macrochimerism, the allografts had high GvH to HvG T cell clonal ratios. GvH clones were detected in recipient bone marrow, and some appeared earlier in ileal mucosa or blood, consistent with an intestinal mucosal origin.

Library generation was performed with the immunoSEQ multiplex PCR assay. In most patients, genomic DNA was isolated using the Qiagen DNeasy Blood and Tissue Kit and sent frozen to Adaptive Biotechnologies for TCR sequencing. High-throughput TCR-beta CDR3 sequencing of genomic DNA from most patients was performed by Adaptive Biotechnologies. The source study handled its data this way. TCR sequencing data were retrieved from Adaptive's ImmunoSEQ software for more than 15 patients, whereas a few other patients were processed with MiXCR and VDJtools. CD4 versus CD8 sorting errors were corrected by removing sequences found in both subsets at a frequency ratio below 5:1. CDR3 nucleotide sequences shared between donor and recipient were removed because their origin could not be assigned. At least 2-fold expansion over unstimulated cells and a minimum CFSE-low frequency of 0.002% (template counts) or 0.001% (read counts) were required for clones to be classified as alloreactive. Clones were considered mappable if detected in sequenced pre-transplant spleen, lymph node, or MLR CFSE-low populations of the donor or recipient. Cumulative frequency of alloreactive clones was calculated as a percentage of all sequences weighted by copy number. Not all clones reach the TCRdb copy of this immuneACCESS table, which keeps in-frame sequences only. Checked studies attribute under half of the gap to unresolved V genes and leave the rest unexplained. V and J calls and clone size are given by that table; D and trimming were obtained from the DNA. Within this sample are tens of thousands of clones, with about 93% of them counted one time only. Together, the top ten hold 0.49% of the sample.

With respect to this clone: Its binding antigen is unknown. Per-nucleotide qualities are absent, and no much larger clonotype sits a single base away.

Per the publication, the time point label means: cells obtained before transplantation from donor or recipient. CD3+CD4+ and CD3+CD8+ populations were FACS-sorted from unstimulated pre-transplant donor and recipient cells taken from spleen or lymph nodes. The specimen was unstimulated CD8+ T cells sorted from spleen or lymph node cells, collected before intestinal transplant. The clonotype was recovered from a human donor who received an intestinal transplant.

The encoded CDR3 is CASSEWAGYYNEQFF. The nucleotides read TGTGCCAGCAGTGAATGGGCAGGATATTACAATGAGCAGTTCTTC. The sequence is built from TRBV6-1 and TRBJ2-1, with the D gene not confidently named. Measured from the cysteine to the phenylalanine, the CDR3 is 15 residues long. This entry keeps only the CDR3 DNA: 45 bases, framed from base 1. The germline V gene yields MNHNS for CDR1 and SASEGT for CDR2. V and J are truncated by 2 bases and 4 bases respectively, leaving an intervening sequence of 12 bases.